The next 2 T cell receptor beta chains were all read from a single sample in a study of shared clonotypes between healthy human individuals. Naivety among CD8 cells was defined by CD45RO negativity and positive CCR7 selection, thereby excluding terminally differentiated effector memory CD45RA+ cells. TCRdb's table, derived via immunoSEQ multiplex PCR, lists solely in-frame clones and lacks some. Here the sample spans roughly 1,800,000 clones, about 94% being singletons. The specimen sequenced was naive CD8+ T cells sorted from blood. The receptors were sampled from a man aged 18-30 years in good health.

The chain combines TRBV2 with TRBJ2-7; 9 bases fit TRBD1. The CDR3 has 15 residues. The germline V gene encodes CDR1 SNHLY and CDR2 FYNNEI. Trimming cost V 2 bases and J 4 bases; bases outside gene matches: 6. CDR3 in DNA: TGTGCCAGCAGTGAATGGGACAGGGTAGAATACGAGCAGTACTTC. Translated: CASSEWDRVEYEQYF.

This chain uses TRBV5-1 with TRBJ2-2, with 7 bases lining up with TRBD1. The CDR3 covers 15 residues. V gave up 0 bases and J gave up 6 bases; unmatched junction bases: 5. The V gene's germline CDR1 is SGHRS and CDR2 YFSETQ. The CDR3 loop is CASSLEGASAGELFF. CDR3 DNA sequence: TGCGCCAGCAGCTTGGAGGGGGCAAGCGCCGGGGAGCTGTTTTTT.